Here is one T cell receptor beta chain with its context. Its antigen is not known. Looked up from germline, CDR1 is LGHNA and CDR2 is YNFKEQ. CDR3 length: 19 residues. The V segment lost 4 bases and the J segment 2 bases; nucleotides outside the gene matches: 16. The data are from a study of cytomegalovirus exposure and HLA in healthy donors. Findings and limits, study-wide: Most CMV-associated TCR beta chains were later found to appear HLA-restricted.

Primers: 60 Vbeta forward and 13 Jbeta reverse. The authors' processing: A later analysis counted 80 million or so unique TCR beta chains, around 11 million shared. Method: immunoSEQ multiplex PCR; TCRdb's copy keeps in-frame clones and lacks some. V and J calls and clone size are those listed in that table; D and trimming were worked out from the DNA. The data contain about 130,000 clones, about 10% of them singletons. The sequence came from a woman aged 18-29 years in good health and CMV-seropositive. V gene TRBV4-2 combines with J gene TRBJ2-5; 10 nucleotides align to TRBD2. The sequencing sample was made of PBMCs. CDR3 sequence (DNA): TGTGCCAGCAGCCTCATGGGGGGAACTAGCGGGACGAAACAAGAGACCCAGTACTTC. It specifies CASSLMGGTSGTKQETQYF.